Below, 16 T cell receptor beta chains from the same sample are listed, as sequenced in a study of shared clonotypes between healthy human individuals. Naive CD8 cells were CD45RO-negative, positively selected for CCR7, excluding terminally differentiated effector memory CD45RA+ cells. Using immunoSEQ multiplex PCR, the repertoire was profiled, and TCRdb retains in-frame clones only, with some absent. The sample has 800,000 to 950,000 clones; around 96% are singletons. Source material: naive CD8+ T cells sorted from blood. The receptors come from a man aged 25 to 40 in good health.

This clone appeared a few times. The rearrangement joins TRBV6-5 to TRBJ2-7; TRBD1 is a possible D gene (6 bases). The CDR3 extends over 10 amino acids. CDR1 is MNHEY and CDR2 is SVGAGI in the germline V gene. V lost 10 bases and J lost 5, with 9 bases in between. The CDR3 DNA reads as TGTGCCACCAGGGGTAACGAGCAGTACTTC. This translates into CATRGNEQYF.

The gene calls are TRBV6-1 and TRBJ2-7, with D perhaps TRBD1 (5 bases). Germline V gene data show CDR1 as MNHNS and CDR2 as SASEGT. The CDR3 length is 14 residues. Trimming cost V 7 bases and J 2 bases, with 15 bases left between them. The CDR3 region is CASTPGLGPYEQYF. CDR3 in DNA: TGTGCCAGCACCCCTGGCCTGGGGCCCTACGAGCAGTACTTC.

This chain joins TRBV5-4 and TRBJ2-3; 9 positions agree with TRBD2. In germline, CDR1 is SGHNT, CDR2 YYREEE (reference sequence). V dropped 4 bases and J dropped 4; count of bases not matched to a gene: 7. The CDR3 extends over 15 amino acids. The CDR3, as DNA: TGTGCCAGCAGCCTTAGCGGGAGTAGCCCAGATACGCAGTATTTT. It yields the protein CASSLSGSSPDTQYF.

CDR3 sequence: CASSFSDNGSTEAFF. The DNA for the CDR3 is TGTGCCAGCAGTTTTTCCGACAATGGCTCCACTGAAGCTTTCTTT. V usage is TRBV28 and J usage is TRBJ1-1; D is unresolved. The CDR3 consists of 15 residues. V lost 3 bases to trimming and J lost 4 bases, with 15 bases between them. Germline assignment: CDR1 MDHEN and CDR2 SYDVKM. Together with reference TRBV28 and TRBJ1-1, the CDR3 gives the full variable domain: DVKVTQSSRYLVKRTGEKVFLECVQDMDHENMFWYRQDPGLGLRLIYFSYDVKMKEKGDIPEGYSVSREKKERFSLILESASTNQTSMYLCASSFSDNGSTEAFFGQGTRLTVV.

This clone has only one observation. V and J are TRBV29-1 and TRBJ1-1; TRBD1 agrees at 10 bases. The CDR3 length is 13 residues. CDR1 and CDR2 from the germline V gene are SQVTM and ANQGSEA. V lost 5 bases, J lost 4 bases, and 4 bases stayed unmatched. CDR3 in DNA: TGCAGCGTTCAAGGACAGGGGGGCACTGAAGCTTTCTTT. This encodes CSVQGQGGTEAFF.

The rearrangement links TRBV2 to TRBJ2-7; weak D call: TRBD1 (6 bases). V was pared by 3 bases and J by 3 bases, with 9 bases between. The CDR3 extends over 13 amino acids. CDR1 is SNHLY and CDR2 is FYNNEI in the germline V gene. The CDR3 region has the DNA TGTGCCAGCAGTGACAGGGGACACTACGAGCAGTACTTC. Translation gives CASSDRGHYEQYF.

V gene TRBV9 combines with J gene TRBJ2-3, with 10 nucleotides matching TRBD1. Germline loops: CDR1 SGDLS, CDR2 YYNGEE. Trimming at V came to 0 bases and at J to 3 bases, leaving 4 bases not matched to a gene. This CDR3 contains 16 residues. Written as DNA, the CDR3 is TGTGCCAGCAGCGTAGAAGGGACAGGGGTAACAGATACGCAGTATTTT. It translates to CASSVEGTGVTDTQYF.

The genes are TRBV27 and TRBJ1-3, with D uncertain. The length of the CDR3 is 15 residues. Trimming shortened V by 7 bases and J by 0 bases, and 13 bases separated the two germline ends. The germline V gene encodes CDR1 MNHEY and CDR2 SMNVEV (reference sequence). CDR3 amino acids: CASMVSRASGNTIYF. DNA for the CDR3: TGTGCCAGCATGGTGTCCCGGGCCTCTGGAAACACCATATATTTT.

The chain recombines TRBV25-1 with TRBJ2-3; 7 bases are shared with TRBD2. The CDR3 covers 14 residues. V was clipped by 3 bases and J by 5 bases; unmatched bases: 5. Germline CDR1 MGHDK, CDR2 SYGVNS. CDR3 amino acids: CASSDPGRLDTQYF. CDR3 bases: TGTGCCAGCAGTGATCCCGGGAGGCTAGATACGCAGTATTTT.

V gene TRBV11-2 combines with J gene TRBJ2-1; 9 bases align to TRBD1. CDR3 length: 14 amino acids. Germline V gene lookup returns CDR1 SGHAT and CDR2 FQNNGV. Trimming cost V 4 bases and J 6 bases; bases outside gene matches: 4. CDR3 protein: CASSYLTGGNEQFF. CDR3 in DNA: TGTGCCAGCAGCTACCTGACAGGGGGCAATGAGCAGTTCTTC. Supplemented by reference TRBV11-2 and TRBJ2-1, the full variable domain reads EAGVAQSPRYKIIEKRQSVAFWCNPISGHATLYWYQQILGQGPKLLIQFQNNGVVDDSQLPKDRFSAERLKGVDSTLKIQPAKLEDSAVYLCASSYLTGGNEQFFGPGTRLTVL.

About this clone: This same CDR3 is encoded by further DNA sequences in the sample. The rearrangement uses TRBV9 and TRBJ2-7; TRBD2 is a possible D gene (5 bases). The CDR3 runs 14 residues. Germline CDR1 and CDR2: SGDLS and YYNGEE. Trimming removed 2 bases from V and 2 bases from J, with 11 bases in between. The CDR3 bases are TGTGCCAGCAGCGTCTCAGGAGGACCCTACGAGCAGTACTTC. Amino acids: CASSVSGGPYEQYF.

This clone has a single count. The V call is TRBV7-9, the J call TRBJ2-1; D may be TRBD1 (6 bases). Trimming removed 2 bases at V and 6 bases at J, with 17 bases between. Germline CDR1 and CDR2: SEHNR and FQNEAQ (reference sequence). The CDR3 is made up of 16 amino acids. The CDR3 nucleotides read TGTGCCAGCAGCTTACCGGACAGCGGAGCCCCCAATGAGCAGTTCTTC. It encodes CASSLPDSGAPNEQFF.

The V call is TRBV27, the J call TRBJ1-4; D remains ambiguous. This CDR3 has 13 residues. Germline V CDR1 and CDR2: MNHEY, SMNVEV (reference sequence). Trimming took off 2 bases at V and 13 bases at J, with 14 bases between the two ends. CDR3: CASSLGSRTVLFF. The CDR3, as DNA: TGTGCCAGCAGTTTAGGGAGCCGGACGGTACTGTTTTTT.

V is TRBV7-9 and J is TRBJ2-3; 8 positions agree with TRBD2. V shed 2 bases, J shed 0 bases, and the junction held 1 base outside the gene matches. The length of the CDR3 is 15 residues. Germline CDR1 is SEHNR and CDR2 is FQNEAQ (reference sequence). CDR3 DNA: TGTGCCAGCAGCTTAACGGGAGGGAGCACAGATACGCAGTATTTT. Its translation is CASSLTGGSTDTQYF.

Concerning this clone itself: The sample contains more than one DNA sequence encoding this CDR3. This rearrangement joins TRBV7-9 to TRBJ2-3; D is unclear. CDR1 is SEHNR, CDR2 FQNEAQ, per germline (reference sequence). The CDR3 runs to 12 residues. Trimming left V 5 bases short and J 0 bases short, with 3 bases between. The CDR3 coding sequence is TGTGCCAGCAGCGGCAGCACAGATACGCAGTATTTT. Protein: CASSGSTDTQYF.

The chain employs TRBV7-9 and TRBJ2-5, with 10 bases lining up with TRBD1. Germline V gene sequence: CDR1 SEHNR, CDR2 FQNEAQ (reference sequence). This CDR3 is 14 amino acids long. The V segment lost 6 bases and the J segment 4 bases; nucleotides outside the gene matches: 5. CDR3 residues: CASSRQGARETQYF. Here the CDR3 DNA reads TGTGCCAGCAGTCGACAGGGGGCTAGAGAGACCCAGTACTTC.